The next 10 T cell receptor beta chains were all read from a single sample in a study of PD-L1 blockade in urothelial cancer. Described time point: pretreatment peripheral blood. The data were produced by immunoSEQ multiplex PCR, yet TCRdb's version contains in-frame clones alone and is incomplete. The sample carries 70,000 to 100,000 clones, roughly 89% recorded once. Sequencing was performed on PBMCs, taken around atezolizumab (anti-PD-L1) treatment. The receptors stem from a man aged 55 to 70 with urothelial cancer.

The CDR3 DNA is TGTGCCAGCAGTGAAGCGGGGGGAAGGGTGGCACCTGGGGCCAACGTCCTGACTTTC. Its protein product is CASSEAGGRVAPGANVLTF. The chain links TRBV6-1 to TRBJ2-6; possibly TRBD2 for D (6 bases). The CDR3 length is 19 residues. The germline V and J ends were trimmed by 0 bases and 2 bases, with 17 bases remaining between them. Germline CDR1 reads MNHNS; CDR2 reads SASEGT.

This chain joins TRBV4-3 and TRBJ2-1; 7 bases are a match to TRBD2. Losses at the gene ends were 0 bases for V and 9 bases for J; bases not matched to a gene: 11. The CDR3 sequence is 16 residues long. Germline V gene lookup returns CDR1 LGHNA and CDR2 YSLEER. The CDR3 nucleotides are TGCGCCAGCAGCCAAGATCGGGACTATCCCCGGGGTGAGCAGTTCTTC. It codes for CASSQDRDYPRGEQFF.

This chain connects TRBV6-1 to TRBJ2-7; 9 nucleotides line up with TRBD1. V lost 6 bases to trimming and J lost 6 bases; unmatched junction nucleotides: 12. The CDR3 has 15 amino acids. Looked up from germline, CDR1 is MNHNS and CDR2 is SASEGT. Here the CDR3 reads CASSPIRTGVSEQYF. The DNA of the CDR3 is TGTGCCAGCAGCCCCATAAGGACAGGGGTAAGCGAGCAGTACTTC.

The genes are TRBV5-1 and TRBJ2-1, with TRBD2 as a possible D gene (5 bases). The CDR3 is made up of 14 amino acids. The V end was cut by 0 bases, the J end by 4 bases, with 8 bases between. CDR1 is SGHRS and CDR2 is YFSETQ in the germline V gene. CDR3 in DNA: TGCGCCAGCAGCTTGGGAGGGCGGTACAATGAGCAGTTCTTC. It encodes CASSLGGRYNEQFF.

The rearrangement uses TRBV28 and TRBJ2-7; D is ambiguous. From germline, CDR1 is MDHEN and CDR2 SYDVKM. There are 13 residues in the CDR3. V was trimmed by 8 bases and J by 3 bases, leaving 14 bases between them. CDR3 sequence reads: CASEPRNFYEQYF. In DNA, the CDR3 is TGTGCCAGCGAGCCTAGGAATTTCTACGAGCAGTACTTC.

This clone turned up a few times. The chain has TRBV11-2 and TRBJ1-1; no definite D call. V was pared by 2 bases and J by 10 bases, with 8 bases between. The length of the CDR3 is 11 residues. Germline lookup yields CDR1 SGHAT and CDR2 FQNNGV. CDR3 sequence (DNA): TGTGCCAGCAGCTTACAGGCGATAGCTTTCTTT. This gives the protein CASSLQAIAFF.

This clone was recorded a few times. CDR3 sequence (DNA): TGTGCCAGCTCACAAACCGGGACAGAGGGTGAAAAACTGTTTTTT. Its protein product is CASSQTGTEGEKLFF. V gene TRBV18 combines with J gene TRBJ1-4; 7 nucleotides agree with TRBD1. The V segment lost 4 bases and the J segment 7 bases; nucleotides outside the gene matches: 9. This CDR3 has 15 residues. Germline CDR1 is KGHSH and CDR2 is LQKENI.

This clone was observed a few times. V and J are TRBV7-9 and TRBJ1-3; D is unclear. Germline V CDR1 and CDR2: SEHNR, FQNEAQ (reference sequence). V was clipped by 5 bases and J by 0 bases, with 5 bases between them. This CDR3 comprises 13 residues. The CDR3: CASSPSSGNTIYF. The DNA for the CDR3 is TGTGCCAGCAGCCCGAGCTCTGGAAACACCATATATTTT.

The CDR3: CASSNGPPGSNQPQHF. Written as DNA, the CDR3 is TGTGCCAGTAGTAATGGACCCCCGGGGAGCAATCAGCCCCAGCATTTT. The chain is built from TRBV19 and TRBJ1-5; D gene unclear. Germline V CDR1 and CDR2: LNHDA, SQIVND (reference sequence). The germline V and J ends were trimmed by 4 bases and 1 base, with 14 bases remaining between them. This CDR3 has 16 residues.

This rearrangement joins TRBV5-1 to TRBJ2-1, with TRBD2 identical over 10 bases. The CDR3 contains 17 residues. Trimming at V came to 2 bases and at J to 4 bases, leaving 9 bases not matched to a gene. Germline V gene lookup returns CDR1 SGHRS and CDR2 YFSETQ. CDR3 loop: CASSFFPGTSAYNEQFF. The CDR3 coding sequence is TGCGCCAGCAGCTTCTTCCCCGGGACTAGCGCATACAATGAGCAGTTCTTC. Using reference TRBV5-1 and TRBJ2-1 for the parts outside the CDR3, the full variable domain is KAGVTQTPRYLIKTRGQQVTLSCSPISGHRSVSWYQQTPGQGLQFLFEYFSETQRNKGNFPGRFSGRQFSNSRSEMNVSTLELGDSALYLCASSFFPGTSAYNEQFFGPGTRLTVL.